One and the same sample provided the 2 T cell receptor beta chains below, sequenced in a study of Ad26.COV2.S vaccination and SARS-CoV-2 variants listed by TCRdb under 2021. Receptors were amplified or captured by the immunoSEQ multiplex PCR assay. Not all clones reach the TCRdb copy of this immuneACCESS table, which keeps in-frame sequences only. Checked studies attribute under half of the gap to unresolved V genes and leave the rest unexplained. This sample lists a few hundred thousand clones; about 91% were detected once. 1.9% of the sample rests with the top ten. The sample's treatment or condition label, decoded: around 19 received Ad26.COV2.S at low or high dose, single or two shots; about 5 received placebo; per-sample allocation not given. For vaccine and placebo recipients, repertoires were sequenced using samples collected on day 63 after the first injection. The sequences come from peripheral blood, collected in a trial of Ad26.COV2.S vaccine versus placebo. The receptor set was obtained from a person aged 18-65 years who received the Ad26.COV2.S COVID-19 vaccine or a placebo.

The chain uses TRBV7-3 and TRBJ2-1; TRBD1 matches at 8 bases. With 5 bases clipped from V and 6 bases from J, the junction kept 3 bases outside the gene matches. The CDR3 covers 13 residues. Germline V gene lookup returns CDR1 SGHTA and CDR2 FQGTGA. The CDR3 here is CASSQTGGNEQFF. The CDR3 region has the DNA TGTGCCAGCAGCCAAACAGGGGGCAATGAGCAGTTCTTC.

V usage is TRBV5-4 and J usage is TRBJ1-2; tentative D call: TRBD1 (5 bases). The germline gives CDR1 SGHNT, CDR2 YYREEE (reference sequence). The CDR3 runs to 16 residues. Trimming took off 0 bases at V and 2 bases at J, with 14 bases between the two ends. The CDR3 nucleotides read TGTGCCAGCAGCTTGGCGGCGCGGGGCGCCAACTATGGCTACACCTTC. Protein: CASSLAARGANYGYTF.